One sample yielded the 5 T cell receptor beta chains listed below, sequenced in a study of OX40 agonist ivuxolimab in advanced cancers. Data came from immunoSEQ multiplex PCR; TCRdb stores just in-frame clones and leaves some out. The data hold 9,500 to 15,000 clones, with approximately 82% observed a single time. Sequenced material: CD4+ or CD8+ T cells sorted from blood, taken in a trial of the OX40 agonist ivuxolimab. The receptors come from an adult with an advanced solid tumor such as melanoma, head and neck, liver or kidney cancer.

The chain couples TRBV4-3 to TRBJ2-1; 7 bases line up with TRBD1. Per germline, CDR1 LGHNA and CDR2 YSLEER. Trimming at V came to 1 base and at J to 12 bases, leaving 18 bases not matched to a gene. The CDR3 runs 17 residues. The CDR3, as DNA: TGCGCCAGCAGCCAAGGGACAGGTCCGTTTTACAATGAGCGGCAGTTCTTC. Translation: CASSQGTGPFYNERQFF.

The CDR3 region has the DNA TGTGCCAGCAGTGAACGGTCAGGGGATGGCTACACCTTC. Amino acids: CASSERSGDGYTF. V and J are TRBV2 and TRBJ1-2; possibly TRBD1 for D (6 bases). The CDR3 is 13 amino acids. The V gene's germline CDR1 is SNHLY and CDR2 FYNNEI. Trimming took off 2 bases at V and 6 bases at J, with 10 bases between the two ends.

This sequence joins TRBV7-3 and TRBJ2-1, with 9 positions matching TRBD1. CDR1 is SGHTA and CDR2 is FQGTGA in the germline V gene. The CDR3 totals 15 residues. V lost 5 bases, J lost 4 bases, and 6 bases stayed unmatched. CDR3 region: CASSQTGGEYNEQFF. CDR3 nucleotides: TGTGCCAGCAGCCAGACAGGGGGAGAATACAATGAGCAGTTCTTC.

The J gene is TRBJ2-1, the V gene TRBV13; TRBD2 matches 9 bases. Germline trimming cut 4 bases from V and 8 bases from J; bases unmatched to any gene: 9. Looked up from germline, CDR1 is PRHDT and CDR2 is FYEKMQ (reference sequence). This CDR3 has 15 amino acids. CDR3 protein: CASSSLAGVRDEQFF. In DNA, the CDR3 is TGTGCCAGCAGCTCCTTAGCGGGAGTAAGAGATGAGCAGTTCTTC.

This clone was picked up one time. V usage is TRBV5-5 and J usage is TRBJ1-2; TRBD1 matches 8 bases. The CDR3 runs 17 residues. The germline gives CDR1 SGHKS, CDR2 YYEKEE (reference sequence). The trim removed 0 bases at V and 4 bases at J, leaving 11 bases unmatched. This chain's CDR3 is CASSLDPTAGGAYGYTF. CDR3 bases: TGTGCCAGCAGCTTGGACCCCACGGCAGGGGGCGCCTATGGCTACACCTTC. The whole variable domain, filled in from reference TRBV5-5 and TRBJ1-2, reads DAGVTQSPTHLIKTRGQQVTLRCSPISGHKSVSWYQQVLGQGPQFIFQYYEKEERGRGNFPDRFSARQFPNYSSELNVNALLLGDSALYLCASSLDPTAGGAYGYTFGSGTRLTVV.